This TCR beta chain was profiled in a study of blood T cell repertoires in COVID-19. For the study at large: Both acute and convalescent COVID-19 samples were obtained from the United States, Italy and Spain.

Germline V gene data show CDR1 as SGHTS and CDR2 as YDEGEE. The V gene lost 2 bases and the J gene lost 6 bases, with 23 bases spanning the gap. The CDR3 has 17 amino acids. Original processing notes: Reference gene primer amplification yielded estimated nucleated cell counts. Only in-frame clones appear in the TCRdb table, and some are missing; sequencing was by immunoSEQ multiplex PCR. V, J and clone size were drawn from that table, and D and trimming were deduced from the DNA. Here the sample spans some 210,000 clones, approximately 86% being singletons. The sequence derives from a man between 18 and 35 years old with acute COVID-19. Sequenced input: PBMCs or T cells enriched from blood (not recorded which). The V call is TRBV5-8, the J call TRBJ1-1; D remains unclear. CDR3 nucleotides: TGTGCCAGCAGCTTCTCCGACGGAGGGATAGCTTTTTCTGAAGCTTTCTTT. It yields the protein CASSFSDGGIAFSEAFF.